This record looks at one T cell receptor beta chain sequence and its context. The assay was immunoSEQ multiplex PCR, and TCRdb's table has in-frame clones only and misses some. In the table there are nearly 40,000 clones, 92% of which are singletons. The record originates from a study of T cell changes during pregnancy in multiple sclerosis. Germline lookup yields CDR1 MNHEY and CDR2 SMNVEV (reference sequence). The CDR3 is made up of 19 amino acids. V lost 1 base and J lost 3; bases outside the gene matches: 12. The receptor's source is a female donor with multiple sclerosis, enrolled in a pregnancy study. J is TRBJ2-1 and V is TRBV27; 10 nucleotides line up with TRBD2. The source was CD4+ T cells from peripheral blood mononuclear cells, collected in the third trimester of pregnancy. The CDR3, as DNA: TGTGCCAGCAGTTTATTGCCCAGCGGGAGGGGACTATACTACAATGAGCAGTTCTTC. Its translation is CASSLLPSGRGLYYNEQFF.